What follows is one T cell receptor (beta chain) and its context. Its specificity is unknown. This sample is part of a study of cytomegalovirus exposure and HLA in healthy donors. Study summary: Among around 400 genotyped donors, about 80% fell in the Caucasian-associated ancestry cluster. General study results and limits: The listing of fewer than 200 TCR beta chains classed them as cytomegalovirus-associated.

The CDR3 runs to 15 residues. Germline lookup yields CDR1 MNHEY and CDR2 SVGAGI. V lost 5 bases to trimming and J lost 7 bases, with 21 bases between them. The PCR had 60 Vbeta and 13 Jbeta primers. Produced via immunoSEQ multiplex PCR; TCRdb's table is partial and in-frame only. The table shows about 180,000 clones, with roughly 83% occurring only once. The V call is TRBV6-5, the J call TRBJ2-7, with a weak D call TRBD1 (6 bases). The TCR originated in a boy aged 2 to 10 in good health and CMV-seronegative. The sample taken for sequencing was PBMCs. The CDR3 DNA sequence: TGTGCCAGCAGTGCACGACAGGTTTTGTTACGGGAGCAGTACTTC. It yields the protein CASSARQVLLREQYF.